This is a list of T cell receptor beta chains from one sample in a study of PD-L1 blockade in urothelial cancer. Method: immunoSEQ multiplex PCR; TCRdb's copy keeps in-frame clones and lacks some. The table records 25,000 to 35,000 clones, about 87% of them present only once. The sequences come from PBMCs, collected around atezolizumab (anti-PD-L1) treatment. The origin of the receptors is a man aged 45 to 65 with urothelial cancer. CDR3s leave out the opening cysteine and the closing phenylalanine or tryptophan.

J	V	CDR3
TRBJ2-3	TRBV7-9	ASSSGQALTDTQY
TRBJ2-7	TRBV30	AWSKGQGATYEQY
TRBJ2-5	TRBV5-5	ASSLGPSGRAGWETQY
TRBJ2-1	TRBV11-2	ASSFSLNNEQF
TRBJ1-2	TRBV5-1	ASSSGQTNYGYT
TRBJ1-4	TRBV7-9	ASSTLTGGHEKLF
TRBJ2-2	TRBV2	ASSELAGGFTGELF
TRBJ2-3	TRBV30	AWSPLGSSPTDTQY
TRBJ1-4	TRBV11-2	ASRSLWTGRREKLF
TRBJ1-1	TRBV13	ASSLRPIEAGHTEAF
TRBJ2-2	TRBV12-5	ASGLVLARNTGELF
TRBJ2-7	TRBV6-5	ASSLGTGDGEQY
TRBJ2-2	TRBV5-1	ASSLGDRGRFAGELF
TRBJ1-2	TRBV19	ASSLTVNYGYT
TRBJ2-3	TRBV10-1	ASSGSWGRIDTQY
TRBJ2-3	TRBV25-1	ASSEWIPLTGESDTQY
TRBJ2-5	TRBV11-3	ASSLAGGPQETQY
TRBJ2-5	TRBV7-3	ASSSRGEQETQY
TRBJ1-5	TRBV6-5	ASREQGDQPQH
TRBJ1-1	TRBV15	ATNPGTLNTEAF
TRBJ1-3	TRBV5-4	ASSQQGIGNTIY
TRBJ1-5	TRBV18	ASSPDSISGQPQH
TRBJ2-3	TRBV7-9	ASSFGTSGGYTQY
TRBJ2-1	TRBV14	ASSQVQRGSNEQF
TRBJ2-7	TRBV20-1	SAQRRDEQY
TRBJ2-5	TRBV6-1	ASRRDTQETQY
TRBJ1-2	TRBV19	ASREGRYGYT
TRBJ1-2	TRBV28	ASSFSADYGYT
TRBJ1-1	TRBV5-4	ASSLAWGGTEAF
TRBJ2-7	TRBV7-8	ASSLGGRGGMSEQY
TRBJ1-2	TRBV28	ASRGTGSGGYT
TRBJ2-7	TRBV29-1	SVVGSSYEQY
TRBJ2-5	TRBV2	ASSDWLASGETQY
TRBJ1-1	TRBV11-2	ASSLEPRTGRVQNTEAF
TRBJ2-3	TRBV18	ASSPGTIPTDTQY
TRBJ2-2	TRBV11-2	ASTTTRDTGELF
TRBJ2-1	TRBV5-1	ASSLGVQRDYNEQF
TRBJ2-3	TRBV19	ASREGSTDTQY
TRBJ2-3	TRBV4-1	ASSHDLGGGTDTQY
TRBJ1-5	TRBV18	ASSRSTGGVQPQH
TRBJ1-2	TRBV25-1	ASSESGKSNYGYT
TRBJ2-4	TRBV6-5	ASSYDSGGAKNIQY
TRBJ2-1	TRBV5-8	ASSPGAWGVDEQF
TRBJ2-2	TRBV27	ASSSAREVVFRTGELF
TRBJ2-2	TRBV10-3	AISKSLSSPGELF
TRBJ1-1	TRBV19	ASSTKQGGTHTEAF
TRBJ2-5	TRBV28	ASSPGQGFETQY
TRBJ2-2	TRBV5-1	ASREQGLDTGELF
TRBJ2-2	TRBV25-1	ASSPGQFRAGELF
TRBJ1-2	TRBV28	ALRQGPNYGYT
TRBJ2-4	TRBV28	ASSLGPVRQKSIQY
TRBJ2-2	TRBV9	ASSPPGGRGSGELF
TRBJ2-1	TRBV13	ASSLGTSNEQF
TRBJ2-3	TRBV2	ASSSPGGTDTQY
TRBJ2-5	TRBV5-6	ASSFPGWEQY
.	TRBV25-1	ASSSRGGRINEQY
TRBJ2-1	TRBV27	ASSLSPDWREQF
TRBJ2-7	TRBV2	AIPTRRGGDYEQY
TRBJ1-3	TRBV25-1	ASSGDRMGQYSGNTIY
TRBJ1-5	TRBV28	ASRSAGDTGQPQH